One sample yielded the 18 T cell receptor beta chains listed below, sequenced in a study of T cells and Merkel cell carcinoma outcomes. Produced via immunoSEQ multiplex PCR; TCRdb's table is partial and in-frame only. The sample yields over 2,500 clones, approximately 96% seen once. Sequencing used tumor tissue from Merkel cell carcinoma. Receptor source: a human donor with Merkel cell carcinoma.

This rearrangement joins TRBV28 to TRBJ2-7; a possible D gene is TRBD2 (6 bases). This CDR3 comprises 14 residues. Trimming took off 4 bases at V and 8 bases at J, with 18 bases between the two ends. Looked up from germline, CDR1 is MDHEN and CDR2 is SYDVKM. The CDR3 reads CASSYPGVRYKQYF. In DNA form, the CDR3 reads TGTGCCAGCAGTTATCCGGGAGTTCGGTACAAGCAGTACTTC.

With respect to this clone: Since no conserved phenylalanine or tryptophan closes the CDR3, a read error is the likely cause. This chain joins TRBV9 and TRBJ1-3; D might be TRBD1 (6 bases). This CDR3 comprises 14 residues. V lost 2 bases to trimming and J lost 4 bases, with 10 bases between them. CDR1 SGDLS and CDR2 YYNGEE come from the germline V gene. The CDR3 is CASSVPGDGNTIYV. The CDR3 region has the DNA TGTGCCAGCAGCGTCCCAGGGGACGGAAACACCATATATGTT.

The chain employs TRBV5-3 and TRBJ1-2; a weak D match, TRBD1 (6 bases). TRBV5-3 is an ORF, with its function uncertain. This CDR3 region has 14 residues. Trimming removed 8 bases from V and 4 bases from J, with 18 bases in between. CDR3 amino acids: CASSPGGLGYGYTF. The CDR3 nucleotides read TGTGCCAGCTCCCCTGGGGGGCTAGGCTATGGCTACACCTTC.

V gene TRBV19 combines with J gene TRBJ1-5, with D unresolved. Trimming pared 5 bases from V and 3 bases from J, leaving 11 bases between. The CDR3 contains 14 residues. From germline, CDR1 is LNHDA and CDR2 SQIVND (reference sequence). The CDR3 is CASSQDVLNQPQHF. The CDR3 bases are TGTGCCAGTAGTCAGGACGTTCTCAATCAGCCCCAGCATTTT.

The chain couples TRBV5-6 to TRBJ1-2; 8 bases align to TRBD1. The CDR3 runs to 14 residues. Trimming took 5 bases from V and 4 from J; bases not matched to a gene: 7. Germline-derived CDR1 and CDR2 are SGHDT and YYEEEE. The CDR3 region is CASSFTGTGYGYTF. The CDR3 nucleotides are TGTGCCAGCAGTTTTACCGGGACAGGCTATGGCTACACCTTC.

The gene calls are TRBV27 and TRBJ2-2; 8 bases fit TRBD1. The CDR3 contains 15 residues. V was pared by 6 bases and J by 4 bases, with 7 bases of the junction left unmatched. CDR1 is MNHEY, CDR2 SMNVEV, per germline (reference sequence). The CDR3 DNA sequence: TGTGCCAGCAGCCCGGACAGGGTAGGCACCGGGGAGCTGTTTTTT. Translating gives CASSPDRVGTGELFF.

This clone turned up a few times. The chain recombines TRBV11-2 with TRBJ2-7; D is perhaps TRBD2 (6 bases). This CDR3 spans 14 amino acids. Trimming left V 1 base short and J 2 bases short, with 9 bases between. The V gene's germline CDR1 is SGHAT and CDR2 FQNNGV. The CDR3 spells CASSLVGGAYEQYF. The CDR3 bases are TGTGCCAGCAGCTTAGTGGGCGGGGCCTACGAGCAGTACTTC.

The V gene is TRBV19, the J gene TRBJ2-2; 9 bases match TRBD1. The CDR3 loop spans 16 amino acids. V gave up 3 bases and J gave up 0 bases; unmatched junction bases: 2. Germline V gene lookup returns CDR1 LNHDA and CDR2 SQIVND (reference sequence). CDR3 sequence: CASSIGQGTNTGELFF. The CDR3 DNA reads as TGTGCCAGTAGTATCGGACAGGGGACGAACACCGGGGAGCTGTTTTTT.

This chain joins TRBV29-1 and TRBJ1-1; D gene ambiguous. V was clipped by 3 bases and J by 8 bases, with 13 bases between them. Germline lookup yields CDR1 SQVTM and CDR2 ANQGSEA. This CDR3 has 12 amino acids. The CDR3 DNA follows: TGCAGCGTTGATGGGCGGGCAGTGGAAGCTTTCTTT. This codes for CSVDGRAVEAFF.

The sample holds one count of this clone. The rearrangement links TRBV29-1 to TRBJ1-1; 9 bases line up with TRBD1. Germline-derived CDR1 and CDR2 are SQVTM and ANQGSEA. V was clipped by 0 bases and J by 10 bases; unmatched bases: 3. The length of the CDR3 is 12 residues. The CDR3 DNA sequence: TGCAGCGTTGAAGATCCGGGACAGGGAGCTTTCTTT. This gives the protein CSVEDPGQGAFF.

The chain recombines TRBV5-6 with TRBJ1-2; TRBD1 might be the D (5 bases). Trimming stripped 0 bases from V and 3 bases from J, with 9 bases between. The germline CDR1 and CDR2 sequences are SGHDT and YYEEEE. The CDR3 has 14 residues. CDR3 nucleotide sequence: TGTGCCAGCAGCTTGGACTGGGGGGACTATGGCTACACCTTC. As protein: CASSLDWGDYGYTF.

V usage is TRBV18 and J usage is TRBJ2-1, with D possibly being TRBD1 (6 bases). In germline, CDR1 is KGHSH, CDR2 LQKENI. The CDR3 sequence is 16 residues long. The V and J ends lost 6 bases and 6 bases respectively, with 21 bases between them. CDR3: CASSLLRGQNFNEQFF. As DNA, the CDR3 is TGTGCCAGCTCCCTTCTCCGAGGACAGAATTTCAATGAGCAGTTCTTC.

The V call is TRBV5-1, the J call TRBJ2-3; maybe TRBD2 (7 bases). Germline V gene data show CDR1 as SGHRS and CDR2 as YFSETQ. The CDR3 is 16 residues long. Trimming cost V 4 bases and J 5 bases, with 20 bases left between them. CDR3 bases: TGCGCCAGCAGCCCGGCGGGGGCTCAGGTGGGAGATACGCAGTATTTT. This encodes CASSPAGAQVGDTQYF.

The chain links TRBV4-1 to TRBJ2-7, with D maybe TRBD1 (6 bases). Deletions cut 2 bases from V and 2 bases from J, with 19 bases between. The V gene's germline CDR1 is MGHRA and CDR2 YSYEKL. The CDR3 is made up of 17 amino acids. CDR3 region: CASSQNYRVLPAYEQYF. For the CDR3, the DNA is TGCGCCAGCAGCCAAAACTACAGGGTCCTGCCGGCCTACGAGCAGTACTTC.

The chain joins TRBV9 to TRBJ1-2; D is uncertain. CDR1 and CDR2 from the germline V gene are SGDLS and YYNGEE. Deletions cut 4 bases from V and 2 bases from J, with 18 bases between. CDR3 length equals 16 residues. The CDR3 here is CASSLDPNPANYGYTF. CDR3 sequence (DNA): TGTGCCAGCAGCCTAGACCCCAATCCGGCAAACTATGGCTACACCTTC.

V usage is TRBV5-6 and J usage is TRBJ1-6; D is unresolved. The CDR3 runs to 12 residues. Germline V CDR1 and CDR2: SGHDT, YYEEEE. V lost 3 bases, J lost 10 bases, and 8 bases lay in between. This CDR3 reads CASSYGHSPLHF. The CDR3, as DNA: TGTGCCAGCAGCTACGGCCACTCACCCCTCCACTTT.

This clone was found once. This sequence joins TRBV10-1 and TRBJ2-3; tentatively, D is TRBD2 (5 bases). Germline V gene sequence: CDR1 WNHNN, CDR2 SYGVQD (reference sequence). V dropped 4 bases and J dropped 5 bases, with 16 bases sitting between them. The CDR3 extends over 15 amino acids. Here the CDR3 reads CASSVKGREQDTQYF. The CDR3 DNA reads TGCGCCAGCAGTGTCAAAGGACGGGAACAAGATACGCAGTATTTT.

This clone is a singleton in its sample. CDR3 residues: CASSQFAQGMGTDTQYF. The DNA for the CDR3 is TGCGCCAGCAGCCAATTTGCACAGGGAATGGGCACAGATACGCAGTATTTT. The rearrangement joins TRBV4-3 to TRBJ2-3, with D possibly matching TRBD1 (6 bases). Germline V gene lookup returns CDR1 LGHNA and CDR2 YSLEER. The CDR3 is 17 amino acids. The germline V and J ends were trimmed by 2 bases and 1 base, with 16 bases remaining between them.